Following are 14 T cell receptor beta chains from one sample sequenced in a study of cytomegalovirus exposure and HLA in healthy donors. The PCR ran on 60 Vbeta and 13 Jbeta primers. Here immunoSEQ multiplex PCR was the method, and the copy in TCRdb shows in-frame clones only, minus some. The sample consists of 130,000 to 150,000 clones, 73% of them appearing once. Sequenced: PBMCs. The receptor source for this set is a human donor in good health.

The chain employs TRBV29-1 and TRBJ2-5, with a possible D match to TRBD2 (5 bases). Germline V gene lookup returns CDR1 SQVTM and CDR2 ANQGSEA. The V and J ends lost 7 bases and 5 bases respectively, with 14 bases between them. The CDR3 consists of 12 residues. This CDR3 reads CSATRGRETQYF. DNA of the CDR3: TGCAGCGCAACTAGAGGGCGGGAGACCCAGTACTTC. Variable domain in full (rest from reference TRBV29-1 and TRBJ2-5): SAVISQKPSRDICQRGTSLTIQCQVDSQVTMMFWYRQQPGQSLTLIATANQGSEATYESGFVIDKFPISRPNLTFSTLTVSNMSPEDSSIYLCSATRGRETQYFGPGTRLLVL.

This clone has more than one count but fewer than ten. The rearrangement uses TRBV27 and TRBJ1-6; D gene ambiguous. The V gene's germline CDR1 is MNHEY and CDR2 SMNVEV (reference sequence). The CDR3 runs 15 residues. V lost 3 bases and J 0 bases, leaving 6 bases between the germline ends. CDR3 bases: TGTGCCAGCAGTTTCGCTACCTCCTATAATTCACCCCTCCACTTT. Its protein product is CASSFATSYNSPLHF.

This rearrangement joins TRBV11-1 to TRBJ1-5, with TRBD1 matching 10 bases. With 6 bases clipped from V and 5 bases from J, the junction kept 4 bases outside the gene matches. The CDR3 has 14 residues. Germline V gives CDR1 SGHAT, CDR2 FQDESV (reference sequence). As DNA, the CDR3 is TGTGCCAGCAGTTTCGGGACAGGGGATCAGCCCCAGCATTTT. It encodes CASSFGTGDQPQHF.

V and J are TRBV5-1 and TRBJ2-1; D possibly corresponds to TRBD1 (6 bases). The CDR3 totals 13 residues. Trimming removed 4 bases at V and 4 bases at J, with 9 bases between. The germline V gene encodes CDR1 SGHRS and CDR2 YFSETQ. CDR3 amino acids: CASSPDSYNEQFF. The CDR3 DNA sequence: TGCGCCAGCAGCCCGGACAGTTACAATGAGCAGTTCTTC.

The count of this clone is one. The chain joins TRBV6-6 to TRBJ2-5; D might be TRBD2 (6 bases). This CDR3 has 15 amino acids. Germline V CDR1 and CDR2: MNHNY, SVGAGI (reference sequence). V lost 2 bases and J 2 bases, leaving 12 bases between the germline ends. The CDR3 region has the DNA TGTGCCAGCAGTTACCCGGACTATTTACAAGAGACCCAGTACTTC. Its translation is CASSYPDYLQETQYF.

The J gene is TRBJ2-7, the V gene TRBV6-5; 9 bases are a match to TRBD1. The CDR3 consists of 16 residues. Looked up from germline, CDR1 is MNHEY and CDR2 is SVGAGI. J lost 4 bases, V lost 0 bases, and 7 bases had no gene match. The DNA for the CDR3 is TGTGCCAGCAGTTACTCGCGGACAGGGGACTTTTACGAGCAGTACTTC. It is translated as CASSYSRTGDFYEQYF.

J is TRBJ2-7 and V is TRBV19; TRBD2 matches at 7 bases. Trimming at V came to 6 bases and at J to 0 bases, leaving 14 bases not matched to a gene. This CDR3 has 17 residues. Germline CDR1 is LNHDA and CDR2 is SQIVND (reference sequence). The CDR3 spells CASRIYLGLRSSYEQYF. In nucleotides, the CDR3 is TGTGCCAGTAGAATATACCTGGGACTAAGGAGCTCCTACGAGCAGTACTTC.

The chain employs TRBV9 and TRBJ2-5, with a weak D call TRBD2 (5 bases). Trimming took off 2 bases at V and 2 bases at J, with 16 bases between the two ends. This CDR3 spans 16 amino acids. From germline, CDR1 is SGDLS and CDR2 YYNGEE. This chain's CDR3 is CASSVRLAAPQETQYF. In DNA, the CDR3 is TGTGCCAGCAGCGTCCGTCTAGCAGCCCCACAAGAGACCCAGTACTTC.

This clone is a singleton in its sample. The chain combines TRBV9 with TRBJ2-6, with 12 bases that match TRBD1. Trimming cost V 4 bases and J 2 bases; bases outside gene matches: 7. The CDR3 covers 18 residues. From germline, CDR1 is SGDLS and CDR2 YYNGEE. CDR3 nucleotide sequence: TGTGCCAGCAGCCCGAGGGACAGGGGGCTGGCTGGGGCCAACGTCCTGACTTTC. Its protein is CASSPRDRGLAGANVLTF.

The chain combines TRBV5-1 with TRBJ2-3; 8 bases fit TRBD2. The CDR3 runs 14 residues. Trimming cost V 3 bases and J 8 bases; bases outside gene matches: 8. Germline V gene sequence: CDR1 SGHRS, CDR2 YFSETQ. The CDR3 DNA reads TGCGCCAGCAGCTCGGATGGGAGCGGGGGTACGCAGTATTTT. Translation gives CASSSDGSGGTQYF.

This sequence joins TRBV2 and TRBJ2-5; 10 nucleotides match TRBD2. J lost 2 bases, V lost 10 bases, and 7 bases had no gene match. CDR3 size: 14 residues. The V gene's germline CDR1 is SNHLY and CDR2 FYNNEI. In nucleotides, the CDR3 is TGTGCCACCGTAGCGGGAGGCTCTCAAGAGACCCAGTACTTC. This translates into CATVAGGSQETQYF. Variable domain in full (rest from reference TRBV2 and TRBJ2-5): EPEVTQTPSHQVTQMGQEVILRCVPISNHLYFYWYRQILGQKVEFLVSFYNNEISEKSEIFDDQFSVERPDGSNFTLKIRSTKLEDSAMYFCATVAGGSQETQYFGPGTRLLVL.

This chain links TRBV6-4 with TRBJ2-1; 7 bases fit TRBD1. CDR1 and CDR2 from the germline V gene are MRHNA and SNTAGT. The trim removed 0 bases at V and 3 bases at J, leaving 5 bases unmatched. The CDR3 loop spans 16 amino acids. The CDR3 protein is CASSDSGAGGYNEQFF. CDR3 nucleotides: TGTGCCAGCAGTGACTCTGGGGCAGGGGGCTACAATGAGCAGTTCTTC.

This clone was observed a handful of times. The chain couples TRBV7-9 to TRBJ2-3; D perhaps matches TRBD2 (6 bases). The germline V gene encodes CDR1 SEHNR and CDR2 FQNEAQ (reference sequence). The CDR3 contains 11 residues. The germline V and J ends were trimmed by 7 bases and 8 bases, with 10 bases remaining between them. The chain's CDR3 is CASTLGGTQYF. Written as DNA, the CDR3 is TGTGCCAGCACCCTGGGAGGTACGCAGTATTTT.

The J gene is TRBJ1-1, the V gene TRBV11-2; no clear D gene. Trimming pared 0 bases from V and 6 bases from J, leaving 14 bases between. The germline CDR1 and CDR2 sequences are SGHAT and FQNNGV. The CDR3 runs to 15 residues. CDR3 protein: CASSLDFGRGPEAFF. The CDR3 DNA sequence: TGTGCCAGCAGCTTAGATTTCGGTCGCGGCCCTGAAGCTTTCTTT.